These T cell receptor beta chains were read from a single sample in a study of OX40 agonist ivuxolimab in advanced cancers. The assay was immunoSEQ multiplex PCR, and TCRdb's table has in-frame clones only and misses some. Found here are some 96,000 clones, 70% to 90% of them singletons; the top ten hold around 0.16%. The starting material was CD4+ or CD8+ T cells sorted from blood, obtained in a trial of the OX40 agonist ivuxolimab. Receptor source: an adult with an advanced solid tumor such as melanoma, head and neck, liver or kidney cancer. The CDR3 runs from the conserved cysteine through the conserved F or W. A D gene is named only where the DNA matches it firmly. Some rows mark clone size as missing; the rest say once, few, many or name a class of expanded clone.

TRBV14	.	.	TRBJ2-3	CASSQKGLPTDTQYF	TGTGCCAGCAGCCAAAAAGGACTTCCCACAGATACGCAGTATTTT
TRBV6-1	.	once	TRBJ2-3	CASRRVTDTQYF	TGTGCCAGCAGGCGGGTCACAGATACGCAGTATTTT
TRBV7-8	.	.	TRBJ1-1	CASSLSPQKTNTEAFF	TGTGCCAGCAGCTTATCTCCACAGAAGACGAACACTGAAGCTTTCTTT
TRBV18	.	.	TRBJ1-5	CASSPRAANQPQHF	TGTGCCAGCTCACCGCGGGCCGCCAATCAGCCCCAGCATTTT
TRBV14	.	.	TRBJ1-2	CASSQDLGAGRGGYTF	TGTGCCAGCAGCCAAGATTTAGGCGCGGGCAGAGGGGGCTACACCTTC
TRBV7-2	.	.	TRBJ1-4	CASSFSPTNEKLFF	TGTGCCAGCAGCTTCAGTCCAACTAATGAAAAACTGTTTTTT
TRBV30	TRBD1	.	TRBJ2-7	CAWSVPGQAPYQF	TGTGCCTGGAGTGTACCCGGACAGGCCCCTTATCAGTTC
TRBV7-3	.	once	TRBJ1-3	CASSLSQGNTIYF	TGTGCCAGCAGCTTAAGTCAGGGAAACACCATATATTTT
TRBV11-2	.	.	TRBJ1-5	CASSHGGAGQYNQPQHF	TGTGCCAGCAGCCACGGAGGGGCAGGCCAATACAATCAGCCCCAGCATTTT
TRBV11-1	.	.	TRBJ2-7	CASSFSIFGGGDEQYF	TGTGCCAGCAGCTTTTCCATCTTTGGGGGGGGCGACGAGCAGTACTTC
TRBV7-8	.	.	TRBJ2-1	CASSSPRAVPGDGEQFF	TGTGCCAGCAGCTCCCCTCGGGCCGTACCGGGGGATGGTGAGCAGTTCTTC
TRBV4-2	.	.	TRBJ2-5	CASSQDLLETQYF	TGTGCCAGCAGCCAAGATCTTTTGGAGACCCAGTACTTC
TRBV6-1	TRBD1	.	TRBJ1-4	CASSDATGPGEKLFF	TGTGCCAGCAGTGACGCGACAGGGCCTGGTGAAAAACTGTTTTTT
TRBV5-8	TRBD1	.	TRBJ1-4	CASSLSDRGDEKLFF	TGTGCCAGCAGCTTGTCCGACAGGGGGGATGAAAAACTGTTTTTT
TRBV18	.	.	TRBJ2-3	CASSPYPSRTDTQYF	TGTGCCAGCTCACCTTACCCCTCTCGCACAGATACGCAGTATTTT
TRBV28	.	once	TRBJ2-1	CASSLDGSEVNEQFF	TGTGCCAGCAGTTTGGATGGGTCAGAGGTAAATGAGCAGTTCTTC
TRBV20-1	TRBD1	.	TRBJ2-7	CSARTGYEQYF	TGCAGTGCACGGACAGGGTACGAGCAGTACTTC
TRBV18	TRBD1	.	TRBJ1-4	CASSPTTGGDEKLFF	TGTGCCAGCTCACCCACGACAGGGGGTGATGAAAAACTGTTTTTT
TRBV11-3	TRBD1	.	TRBJ2-1	CASSTGTGTYNEQFF	TGTGCCAGCAGCACCGGGACAGGGACCTACAATGAGCAGTTCTTC
TRBV27	.	.	TRBJ2-7	CASRVGSWSSYEQYF	TGTGCCAGCAGGGTGGGTAGCTGGAGCTCCTACGAGCAGTACTTC
TRBV5-1	.	.	TRBJ1-2	CASSLSGMRGYTF	TGCGCCAGCAGCTTGAGTGGGATGCGTGGCTACACCTTC
TRBV7-9	.	.	TRBJ1-4	CASGPPNEKLFF	TGTGCCAGCGGCCCCCCGAATGAAAAACTGTTTTTT
TRBV28	.	.	TRBJ2-7	CASSFSGRGYEQYF	TGTGCCAGCAGTTTCTCAGGGCGGGGCTACGAGCAGTACTTC
TRBV4-1	TRBD1	.	TRBJ2-7	CASSREGQGAYEQYF	TGCGCCAGCAGCCGAGAGGGACAGGGGGCCTACGAGCAGTACTTC
TRBV14	TRBD2	.	TRBJ2-5	CASSSLAGGPWETQYF	TGTGCCAGCAGCTCACTAGCGGGGGGGCCCTGGGAGACCCAGTACTTC
TRBV29-1	.	.	TRBJ1-1	CSVCRSVLVGNTEAFF	TGCAGCGTTTGTCGTTCGGTTCTCGTAGGGAACACTGAAGCTTTCTTT
TRBV6-5	.	once	TRBJ2-1	CASYRSSYNEQFF	TGTGCCAGTTACAGGAGCTCCTACAATGAGCAGTTCTTC
TRBV4-1	.	few	TRBJ1-1	CASSLGRGSVTEAFF	TGCGCCAGCAGCCTGGGCAGGGGATCGGTCACTGAAGCTTTCTTT
TRBV6-1	.	once	TRBJ1-1	CASSAGQLLGMNTEAFF	TGTGCCAGCAGTGCCGGACAGCTACTGGGCATGAACACTGAAGCTTTCTTT
TRBV25-1	.	few	TRBJ1-2	CASSVGGNNYGYTF	TGTGCCAGCAGCGTTGGCGGCAATAACTATGGCTACACCTTC
TRBV2	TRBD1	.	TRBJ1-5	CASAYRGTNQPQHF	TGTGCCAGCGCTTACAGGGGGACCAATCAGCCCCAGCATTTT
TRBV5-4	.	.	TRBJ1-4	CASSLWGRGMNEKLFF	TGTGCCAGCAGCTTGTGGGGCCGAGGTATGAATGAAAAACTGTTTTTT
TRBV27	.	.	TRBJ1-2	CASSRRSGYGYTF	TGTGCCAGCAGTAGGCGGAGTGGCTATGGCTACACCTTC
TRBV6-1	TRBD1	.	TRBJ1-2	CAGGQSSHYTF	TGTGCCGGGGGACAGTCATCTCACTACACCTTC
TRBV4-1	TRBD1	.	TRBJ1-1	CASSQAPGQAEPHTEAFF	TGCGCCAGCAGCCAAGCCCCAGGACAGGCCGAACCCCACACTGAAGCTTTCTTT
TRBV11-2	.	.	TRBJ2-1	CASSPRDSKLSYNEQFF	TGTGCCAGCAGCCCCCGAGACTCGAAACTTTCCTACAATGAGCAGTTCTTC
TRBV6-5	TRBD1	.	TRBJ1-6	CASRWGTEIQPLHF	TGTGCCAGCAGATGGGGGACAGAGATTCAACCCCTCCACTTT
TRBV9	.	.	TRBJ2-2	CASSVAPSGVASGELFF	TGTGCCAGCAGCGTAGCTCCCTCCGGGGTGGCGTCCGGGGAGCTGTTTTTT
TRBV5-1	.	.	TRBJ1-5	CASSPGVGPNQPQHF	TGCGCCAGCAGCCCGGGAGTTGGCCCCAATCAGCCCCAGCATTTT
TRBV7-9	.	.	TRBJ1-4	CASSRSDRYNEKLFF	TGTGCCAGCAGCCGGTCCGACAGGTACAATGAAAAACTGTTTTTT
TRBV10-3	.	.	TRBJ1-5	CAISEADYSNQPQHF	TGTGCCATCAGTGAGGCAGATTATAGCAATCAGCCCCAGCATTTT
TRBV7-9	TRBD1	.	TRBJ2-6	CASSPGQAGANVLTF	TGTGCCAGCAGCCCAGGACAGGCTGGGGCCAACGTCCTGACTTTC
TRBV7-6	TRBD2	.	TRBJ2-7	CASSLSSGGYYEQYF	TGTGCCAGCAGCTTATCTAGCGGGGGGTACTACGAGCAGTACTTC
TRBV19	TRBD1	once	TRBJ2-2	CASSWGTGNTGELFF	TGTGCCAGTAGCTGGGGGACAGGTAACACCGGGGAGCTGTTTTTT
TRBV11-3	.	.	TRBJ2-2	CASSSRTGELFF	TGTGCCAGCAGCTCCCGGACCGGGGAGCTGTTTTTT
TRBV29-1	.	.	TRBJ1-3	CSVSYSGNTIYF	TGCAGCGTTTCTTACTCTGGAAACACCATATATTTT
TRBV25-1	.	.	TRBJ1-1	CASTQPGRAEAFF	TGTGCCAGCACTCAACCAGGCAGGGCTGAAGCTTTCTTT
TRBV4-1	.	.	TRBJ1-3	CASSRLLGLGNTIYF	TGCGCCAGCAGCCGACTGCTTGGGCTGGGAAACACCATATATTTT
TRBV27	.	.	TRBJ2-7	CASSTLPGPTYEQYF	TGTGCCAGCAGTACCTTACCGGGTCCCACCTACGAGCAGTACTTC
TRBV18	.	.	TRBJ2-4	CASSPFHVIEDIQYF	TGTGCCAGCTCACCCTTTCATGTGATTGAGGACATTCAGTACTTC
TRBV5-1	.	.	TRBJ2-3	CASSLVDTQYF	TGCGCCAGCAGCTTGGTGGATACGCAGTATTTT